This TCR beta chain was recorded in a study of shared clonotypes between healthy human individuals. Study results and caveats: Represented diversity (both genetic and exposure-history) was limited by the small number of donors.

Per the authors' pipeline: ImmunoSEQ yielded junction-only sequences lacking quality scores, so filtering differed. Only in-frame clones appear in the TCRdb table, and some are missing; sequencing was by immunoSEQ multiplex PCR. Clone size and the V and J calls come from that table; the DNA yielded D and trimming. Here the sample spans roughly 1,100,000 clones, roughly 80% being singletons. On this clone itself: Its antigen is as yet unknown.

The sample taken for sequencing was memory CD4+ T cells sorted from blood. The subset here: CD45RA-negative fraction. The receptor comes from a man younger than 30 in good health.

DNA of the CDR3: TGTGCCACCAAACCCGGGGGGCGCTTGGCCGGGGAGCTGTTTTTT. This translates into CATKPGGRLAGELFF. The chain links TRBV27 to TRBJ2-2, with D perhaps TRBD2 (7 bases). V gave up 10 bases and J gave up 6 bases, with 21 bases separating them. The CDR3 runs to 15 residues. Germline CDR1 MNHEY, CDR2 SMNVEV (reference sequence).